This T cell receptor beta chain comes out of a study of control samples from healthy donors and cancer patients (TCRdb year 2020). The germline V gene yields LGHNA for CDR1 and YSLEER for CDR2. CDR3 length: 13 amino acids, cysteine to phenylalanine. CDR3 DNA only is kept here, 39 bases in frame from base 1. V and J are truncated by 2 bases and 1 base respectively, leaving an intervening sequence of 5 bases. Remarks on this clone: Its antigen remains unidentified. Base qualities are missing; no much larger clone stands one base away.

The protocol used for the library was the immunoSEQ multiplex PCR assay. Sourced from immuneACCESS, this table was stored by TCRdb with only in-frame sequences that have V and J called. A share of the clones is absent; for the studies checked, an unresolved V gene accounts for under half, and the remainder has no known explanation. The sample data list 100,000 or so clones, and roughly four fifths of these were observed just once. About 9.2% of the sample belongs to the ten largest clones. This chain is built from TRBV4-3 and TRBJ2-5; the D gene is unclear. The sequenced material came from blood. This clonotype was sampled from a woman aged 60 to 75 in good health. The CDR3: CASSQSTQETQYF. The sequenced DNA: TGCGCCAGCAGCCAATCTACCCAAGAGACCCAGTACTTC.